Shown below are 18 T cell receptor beta chains from a single sample sequenced in a study of cytomegalovirus exposure and HLA in healthy donors (dated by TCRdb to the late 2010s). The protocol used for the library was the immunoSEQ multiplex PCR assay. TCRdb carries this immuneACCESS record with in-frame sequences only. Its versions omit some clonotypes, under half of them owing to an unresolved V gene in the studies checked, with the rest unexplained. Within this sample are 43,000 or so clones, with around nine tenths of them counted one time only. Roughly 5.3% of the sample rests with the top ten. Input material: PBMCs. The receptors stem from a man between 18 and 29 years old in good health and CMV-seronegative.

This chain connects TRBV18 to TRBJ2-2; D possibly corresponds to TRBD1 (6 bases). The CDR3 is made up of 17 amino acids. Per germline, CDR1 KGHSH and CDR2 LQKENI. The V end lost 4 bases, the J end lost 0 bases, and 15 bases lay between the germline ends. In DNA, the CDR3 is TGTGCCAGCTCACTATTCGGGACACTCGCGAACACCGGGGAGCTGTTTTTT. The encoded protein is CASSLFGTLANTGELFF.

The chain links TRBV11-3 to TRBJ2-3; perhaps TRBD1 as D (5 bases). This CDR3 contains 13 residues. Per germline, CDR1 SGHNT and CDR2 YENEEA. V was shortened by 2 bases and J by 6 bases, with 9 bases between the two germline ends. The CDR3 here is CASSLSRADTQYF. The CDR3 nucleotides read TGTGCCAGCAGCTTAAGCAGGGCGGATACGCAGTATTTT.

The V and J genes are TRBV5-1 and TRBJ2-7; 7 nucleotides line up with TRBD2. The V gene's germline CDR1 is SGHRS and CDR2 YFSETQ. Unmatched junction bases numbered 5, after V lost 0 bases and J lost 5 bases. The CDR3 has 14 residues. CDR3 sequence: CASSLGTGGNEQYF. Written as DNA, the CDR3 is TGCGCCAGCAGCTTGGGGACGGGAGGAAACGAGCAGTACTTC.

The chain uses TRBV2 and TRBJ1-1; D unresolved. Germline CDR1 is SNHLY and CDR2 is FYNNEI. V lost 8 bases to trimming and J lost 0 bases, with 19 bases between them. The CDR3 has 16 residues. This CDR3 reads CASLLDPGMMNTEAFF. The CDR3 nucleotides are TGTGCCAGCCTCCTCGACCCAGGTATGATGAACACTGAAGCTTTCTTT.

The chain links TRBV19 to TRBJ2-3; 13 bases map to TRBD2. The CDR3 has 19 amino acids. Germline loops: CDR1 LNHDA, CDR2 SQIVND (reference sequence). Trimming took 4 bases from V and 0 from J; bases not matched to a gene: 10. This CDR3 is CASSTSGTSGIPSTDTQYF. The CDR3, as DNA: TGTGCCAGTAGTACATCCGGGACTAGCGGGATTCCCAGCACAGATACGCAGTATTTT.

CDR3 amino acids: CASSLGGQASSYEQYF. In DNA form, the CDR3 reads TGTGCCAGCAGCTTAGGAGGACAGGCCAGCTCCTACGAGCAGTACTTC. V and J are TRBV7-8 and TRBJ2-7; TRBD1 agrees at 7 bases. The V and J ends lost 1 base and 0 bases, in that order; junction bases with no gene match: 6. CDR3 size: 16 residues. The germline V gene encodes CDR1 SGHVS and CDR2 FQNEAQ.

This sequence joins TRBV11-2 and TRBJ2-1; weak D call: TRBD2 (7 bases). CDR1 is SGHAT, CDR2 FQNNGV, per germline. The length of the CDR3 is 16 residues. Trimming removed 0 bases at V and 9 bases at J, with 18 bases between. This CDR3 is CASSLDQGGRGGEQFF. In DNA form, the CDR3 reads TGTGCCAGCAGCTTAGATCAAGGAGGTAGGGGGGGTGAGCAGTTCTTC.

The chain is built from TRBV5-1 and TRBJ2-1, with 7 bases lining up with TRBD2. The CDR3 sequence is 14 residues long. The germline gives CDR1 SGHRS, CDR2 YFSETQ. V lost 4 bases to trimming and J lost 4 bases; unmatched junction nucleotides: 5. CDR3: CASSVAGAYNEQFF. CDR3 sequence (DNA): TGCGCCAGCAGCGTTGCGGGAGCTTACAATGAGCAGTTCTTC.

The chain recombines TRBV6-6 with TRBJ2-1, with a weak D call TRBD1 (6 bases). Per germline, CDR1 MNHNY and CDR2 SVGAGI (reference sequence). CDR3 length: 15 residues. V lost 2 bases and J 6 bases, leaving 14 bases between the germline ends. CDR3 amino acids: CASSYQGTVGNEQFF. CDR3 coding DNA: TGTGCCAGCAGTTACCAGGGGACGGTGGGCAATGAGCAGTTCTTC.

This chain links TRBV6-4 with TRBJ2-1; D is perhaps TRBD2 (5 bases). This CDR3 has 13 amino acids. Germline CDR1 is MRHNA and CDR2 is SNTAGT. V lost 6 bases to trimming and J lost 8 bases, with 14 bases between them. This CDR3 reads CASSLSSGDEQFF. CDR3 DNA: TGTGCCAGCAGCCTTTCGTCCGGGGATGAGCAGTTCTTC.

This clone was counted only a few times. DNA for the CDR3: TGCGCCAGCAGCCTGCCGGGACAGGGGATGAACACTGAAGCTTTCTTT. This translates into CASSLPGQGMNTEAFF. The gene calls are TRBV5-1 and TRBJ1-1; 10 bases fit TRBD1. V was clipped by 4 bases and J by 0 bases; unmatched bases: 6. This CDR3 is 16 amino acids long. The germline gives CDR1 SGHRS, CDR2 YFSETQ.

CDR3 DNA sequence: TGTGCCAGCAGTTACGCCGGGATCGGGACCCCGGGACTAGCGGGGGACACCGGGGAGCTGTTTTTT. Translating it yields CASSYAGIGTPGLAGDTGELFF. This sequence joins TRBV28 and TRBJ2-2, with 14 bases lining up with TRBD2. The junction had 19 bases not matched to a gene; V was cut back by 4 bases and J by 3 bases. CDR1 is MDHEN and CDR2 is SYDVKM in the germline V gene. This CDR3 region has 22 residues.

The chain is built from TRBV2 and TRBJ2-5; 8 nucleotides line up with TRBD1. This CDR3 is built from 15 residues. V was pared by 10 bases and J by 4 bases, with 14 bases of the junction left unmatched. From germline, CDR1 is SNHLY and CDR2 FYNNEI. This chain's CDR3 is CANLLTGVGGETQYF. CDR3 DNA sequence: TGTGCCAACCTACTGACAGGGGTAGGGGGAGAGACCCAGTACTTC.

As concerns this clone: This clone may be a read error of a much larger clone one base away. In the same sample, other DNA sequences code for this CDR3. V usage is TRBV27 and J usage is TRBJ2-1; 7 bases match TRBD2. CDR3 length equals 14 residues. With V trimmed by 2 bases and J by 5 bases, 3 bases remained unmatched. Germline lookup yields CDR1 MNHEY and CDR2 SMNVEV (reference sequence). For the CDR3, the DNA is TGTGCCAGCAGTTTAGGGACTACCAACAATGAGCAGTTCTTC. It codes for CASSLGTTNNEQFF.

The CDR3, as DNA: TGTGCCAGCAGTGAACCTAGCTCTCGGCGCACCGGGGAGCTGTTTTTT. Encoded protein: CASSEPSSRRTGELFF. The gene calls are TRBV25-1 and TRBJ2-2; D is possibly TRBD2 (5 bases). Germline values: CDR1 MGHDK, CDR2 SYGVNS. V lost 2 bases, J lost 4 bases, and 14 bases lay in between. The CDR3 spans 16 residues.

The J gene is TRBJ2-5, the V gene TRBV5-1, with D tentatively TRBD1 (6 bases). V was shortened by 2 bases and J by 5 bases, with 16 bases between the two germline ends. This CDR3 has 15 residues. Germline V gene sequence: CDR1 SGHRS, CDR2 YFSETQ. CDR3 sequence: CASSFDRRRGETQYF. In DNA, the CDR3 is TGCGCCAGCAGCTTTGACAGGCGGCGCGGGGAGACCCAGTACTTC.

The chain couples TRBV5-6 to TRBJ1-3, with 9 bases aligning to TRBD1. CDR3 length: 15 residues. In germline, CDR1 is SGHDT, CDR2 YYEEEE. V lost 4 bases and J lost 4; bases outside the gene matches: 6. CDR3 sequence (DNA): TGTGCCAGCAGCGCACAGGGGGCAGCAGGAAACACCATATATTTT. This translates into CASSAQGAAGNTIYF. The full variable domain, its missing parts supplied by reference TRBV5-6 and TRBJ1-3, is DAGVTQSPTHLIKTRGQQVTLRCSPKSGHDTVSWYQQALGQGPQFIFQYYEEEERQRGNFPDRFSGHQFPNYSSELNVNALLLGDSALYLCASSAQGAAGNTIYFGEGSWLTVV.

This rearrangement joins TRBV6-5 to TRBJ1-2, with TRBD1 as a possible D gene (5 bases). There are 13 residues in the CDR3. The V end was cut by 6 bases, the J end by 4 bases, with 12 bases between. Germline assignment: CDR1 MNHEY and CDR2 SVGAGI. The CDR3 DNA is TGTGCCAGCAGGTCCAGGGAAGGCTATGGCTACACCTTC. It codes for CASRSREGYGYTF.